Listed here are 14 T cell receptor beta chains from one sample, sequenced in a study of CD8 T cells in ankylosing spondylitis (dated 2017 in TCRdb). Library generation was performed with 5' RACE. The instrument was an Illumina HiSeq 2500. The public reads were run again by TCRdb, first through fastp at Q25 and then through MiXCR, and only productive beta chains were kept. Under each unique CDR3 protein, matching rows form one entry showing the most common genes and DNA. Across this sample there are some 100,000 distinct CDR3 sequences, with about 7.7% seen only once. Nearly 10% of the sample belongs to the ten largest clones. What was sequenced was blood, either unsorted or a sorted T cell fraction (not recorded which). These receptors originate from a male donor with ankylosing spondylitis or in good health (not recorded which).

In its sample, this clonotype was seen many times. The DNA of the CDR3 is TGCGCCAGCAGCCAAGAGTCTTCTTCTAGCGGGAGGCGGTATTTT. This encodes CASSQESSSSGRRYF. This chain joins TRBV4-1 and TRBJ2-3, with 11 bases lining up with TRBD2. V was clipped by 0 bases and J by 14 bases; unmatched bases: 10. The CDR3 consists of 15 residues. Germline-derived CDR1 and CDR2 are MGHRA and YSYEKL.

Many counts were recorded for this clonotype. The rearrangement uses TRBV6-4 and TRBJ2-2; D not certain. There are 14 residues in the CDR3. Germline lookup yields CDR1 MRHNA and CDR2 SNTAGT. Trimming stripped 6 bases from V and 4 bases from J, with 12 bases between. CDR3 region: CASSATASTGELFF. CDR3 nucleotides: TGTGCCAGCAGCGCCACGGCCAGCACCGGGGAGCTGTTTTTT.

Only a few counts were recorded for this clonotype. The chain uses TRBV11-2 and TRBJ2-2, with 7 bases aligning to TRBD2. The CDR3 loop spans 14 amino acids. The trim removed 4 bases at V and 5 bases at J, leaving 4 bases unmatched. Germline CDR1 SGHAT, CDR2 FQNNGV. As DNA, the CDR3 is TGTGCCAGCAGCTGGGGGGGGGGAACCGGGGAGCTGTTTTTT. It is translated as CASSWGGGTGELFF.

This clonotype was counted ten times or more. V usage is TRBV2 and J usage is TRBJ2-3, with unresolved D. Germline assignment: CDR1 SNHLY and CDR2 FYNNEI. The germline V and J ends were trimmed by 6 bases and 4 bases, with 8 bases remaining between them. The CDR3 is 12 residues long. The CDR3: CASRFGADTQYF. The DNA of the CDR3 is TGTGCCAGCAGATTTGGGGCAGATACGCAGTATTTT.

This sequence joins TRBV30 and TRBJ1-5; no firm D call. This CDR3 comprises 13 residues. The germline gives CDR1 GTSNPN, CDR2 SVGIG (reference sequence). Trimming took 5 bases from V and 3 from J, leaving 11 bases between them. CDR3 protein: CAWGRSYNQPQHF. The CDR3 DNA sequence: TGTGCCTGGGGGAGAAGTTACAATCAGCCCCAGCATTTT.

The sample holds a few counts of this clonotype. The chain uses TRBV19 and TRBJ1-5; 8 nucleotides match TRBD1. This CDR3 has 13 amino acids. Germline V CDR1 and CDR2: LNHDA, SQIVND (reference sequence). The J segment lost 7 bases and the V segment lost 4 bases, leaving 3 bases of the junction unmatched. The DNA for the CDR3 is TGTGCCAGTAGTAAAGACAGGGGCCAGCCCCAGCATTTT. It translates to CASSKDRGQPQHF.

A remark on this clonotype: A much more abundant neighbour one base away suggests this may be a read error. The genes are TRBV29-1 and TRBJ2-7, with D unresolved. V lost 8 bases and J lost 2, with 16 bases in between. CDR1 is SQVTM and CDR2 is ANQGSEA in the germline V gene. The CDR3 spans 13 residues. CDR3 loop: CSIPTDSPYEQYF. The CDR3 bases are TGCAGCATACCGACTGACTCGCCCTACGAGCAGTACTTC.

Regarding this clonotype: This could be a read error, since a much larger clone is one nucleotide away. This sequence joins TRBV20-1 and TRBJ1-5; a possible D gene is TRBD1 (6 bases). CDR3 length equals 14 residues. CDR1 is DFQATT and CDR2 is SNEGSKA in the germline V gene (reference sequence). V was trimmed by 6 bases and J by 7 bases, leaving 19 bases between them. Here the CDR3 reads CSAVEPKGQQPQHF. The DNA of the CDR3 is TGCAGTGCGGTAGAGCCGAAGGGACAACAGCCCCAGCATTTT.

This clonotype was picked up one time. The rearrangement uses TRBV20-1 and TRBJ2-3, with D unclear. Germline CDR1 is DFQATT and CDR2 is SNEGSKA (reference sequence). This CDR3 is built from 12 residues. V was trimmed by 0 bases and J by 6 bases, leaving 7 bases between them. Here the CDR3 reads CSARESWDTQYF. The CDR3 nucleotides are TGCAGTGCTAGAGAGTCGTGGGATACGCAGTATTTT.

This clonotype was seen more than once but under ten times. The rearrangement links TRBV9 to TRBJ2-2, with 9 bases aligning to TRBD2. CDR3 length: 16 residues. In germline, CDR1 is SGDLS, CDR2 YYNGEE. The ends lost 5 bases at V and 1 base at J; junction bases unmatched: 6. CDR3 in DNA: TGTGCCAGCAGTTATCGAGCGGGGGGGAACACCGGGGAGCTGTTTTTT. This encodes CASSYRAGGNTGELFF.

This clonotype was found many times. The chain couples TRBV4-2 to TRBJ2-1; 8 positions match TRBD1. This CDR3 spans 17 amino acids. V was pared by 4 bases and J by 4 bases, with 12 bases of the junction left unmatched. Germline CDR1 LGHNA, CDR2 YNFKEQ. The CDR3 protein is CASSPSNHRDRYNEQFF. CDR3 nucleotides: TGTGCCAGCAGCCCAAGCAACCACCGGGACAGGTACAATGAGCAGTTCTTC.

This clonotype appeared many times. The chain joins TRBV20-1 to TRBJ1-2; no definite D call. This CDR3 region has 12 residues. The V and J ends lost 6 bases and 3 bases respectively, with 11 bases between them. The germline V gene encodes CDR1 DFQATT and CDR2 SNEGSKA (reference sequence). The chain's CDR3 is CSAPGVDYGYTF. CDR3 in DNA: TGCAGTGCGCCCGGAGTTGACTATGGCTACACCTTC.

This clonotype occurred many times. This chain connects TRBV27 to TRBJ2-2, with a tentative D call TRBD2 (5 bases). The CDR3 totals 18 residues. In germline, CDR1 is MNHEY, CDR2 SMNVEV (reference sequence). The V and J ends lost 4 bases and 5 bases respectively, with 23 bases between them. The CDR3 loop reads CASSSSSPFGVRTGELFF. The DNA for the CDR3 is TGTGCCAGCAGTTCCTCCTCCCCGTTCGGGGTACGGACCGGGGAGCTGTTTTTT.

CDR3 region: CATRGATTGHNEQFF. CDR3 bases: TGCGCCACCCGTGGGGCCACTACAGGCCACAATGAGCAGTTCTTC. This sequence joins TRBV5-1 and TRBJ2-1; D may be TRBD1 (5 bases). Between the trimmed V and J ends, which lost 9 bases and 5 bases, there was a span of 21 bases. The germline V gene has CDR1 SGHRS and CDR2 YFSETQ. The CDR3 runs 15 residues.